There are a few counts of the clone carrying this T cell receptor (beta chain). These data are taken from a study of blood T cell repertoires in COVID-19. About the research overall: Both acute and convalescent COVID-19 samples were obtained from the United States, Italy and Spain.

Per the original methods: Amplification of reference gene primers was used by the study to estimate nucleated cell counts. Profiling relied on immunoSEQ multiplex PCR, and the TCRdb table lists in-frame clones only, not all of them. That table supplies the V and J calls and clone size; D and trimming were determined from the DNA. The sample includes about 150,000 clones, about 85% of them seen just once. V trimming: 6 bases; J trimming: 5 bases; junction bases outside the gene matches: 8. CDR3 length: 15 amino acids. Per germline, CDR1 SNHLY and CDR2 FYNNEI. The TCR sequence derives from a man aged 65 to 85 who had recovered from COVID-19. The V and J genes are TRBV2 and TRBJ2-1, with 9 bases that match TRBD2. The sample taken for sequencing was peripheral blood. This CDR3 reads CASRPWASGNNEQFF. CDR3 coding DNA: TGTGCCAGCAGACCCTGGGCTAGCGGGAACAATGAGCAGTTCTTC.